This record concerns one TCR beta chain sequence. After removal of 0 bases from V and 6 bases from J, the junction contained 8 bases not matched to a gene. The CDR3 spans 17 residues. The germline gives CDR1 SGHRS, CDR2 YFSETQ. This sample is drawn from a study of blood T cells in healthy people across ages. A second roughly 6 to 11 cycle PCR used barcoded and J-beta primers. Via MiXCR, TCRdb re-called the 5' RACE reads, giving one row per CDR3 protein. The sample contains roughly 800,000 distinct CDR3 sequences, roughly 25% of which appear only once. This same sample was also taken into another study, of T cells of mothers and their children. That study reports: In related and unrelated pairs alike, thymic selection shapes TCR recombination output, with inherited differences minor.

This sequence was found in a boy aged 10-17 years in good health. The sample consisted of blood. The chain is built from TRBV5-1 and TRBJ2-1, with 11 bases identical to TRBD2. The CDR3 sequence is CASSLETLAGVSNEQFF. The CDR3 nucleotides read TGCGCCAGCAGCTTGGAAACACTAGCGGGAGTATCCAATGAGCAGTTCTTC. Using reference TRBV5-1 and TRBJ2-1 for the parts outside the CDR3, the full variable domain is KAGVTQTPRYLIKTRGQQVTLSCSPISGHRSVSWYQQTPGQGLQFLFEYFSETQRNKGNFPGRFSGRQFSNSRSEMNVSTLELGDSALYLCASSLETLAGVSNEQFFGPGTRLTVL.